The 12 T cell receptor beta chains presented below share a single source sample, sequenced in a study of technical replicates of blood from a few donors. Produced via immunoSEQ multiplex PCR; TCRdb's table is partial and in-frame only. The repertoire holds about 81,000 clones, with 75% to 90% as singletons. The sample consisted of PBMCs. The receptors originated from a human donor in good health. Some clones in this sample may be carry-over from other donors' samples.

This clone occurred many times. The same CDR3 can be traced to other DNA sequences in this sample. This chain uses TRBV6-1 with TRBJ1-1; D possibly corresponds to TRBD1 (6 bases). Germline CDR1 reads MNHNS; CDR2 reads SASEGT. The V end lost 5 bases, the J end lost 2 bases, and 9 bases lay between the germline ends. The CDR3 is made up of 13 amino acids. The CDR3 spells CASSRTANTEAFF. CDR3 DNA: TGTGCCAGCAGTAGGACAGCTAACACTGAAGCTTTCTTT.

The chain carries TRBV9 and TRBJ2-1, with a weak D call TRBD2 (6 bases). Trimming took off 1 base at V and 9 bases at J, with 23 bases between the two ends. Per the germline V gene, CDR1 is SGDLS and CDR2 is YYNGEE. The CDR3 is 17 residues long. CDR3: CASSVNNREPQGGEQFF. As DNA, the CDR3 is TGTGCCAGCAGCGTAAATAATCGGGAGCCTCAGGGAGGTGAGCAGTTCTTC.

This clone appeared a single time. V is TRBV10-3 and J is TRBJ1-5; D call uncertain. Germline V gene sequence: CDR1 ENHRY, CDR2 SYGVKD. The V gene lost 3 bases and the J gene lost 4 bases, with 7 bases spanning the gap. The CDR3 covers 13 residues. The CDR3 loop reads CAISDFYNQPQHF. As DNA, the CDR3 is TGTGCCATCAGTGATTTTTATAATCAGCCCCAGCATTTT.

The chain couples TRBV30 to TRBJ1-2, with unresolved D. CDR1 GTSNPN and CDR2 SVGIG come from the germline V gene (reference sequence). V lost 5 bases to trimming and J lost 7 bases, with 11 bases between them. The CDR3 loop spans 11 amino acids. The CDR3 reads CAWGGGLGYTF. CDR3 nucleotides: TGTGCCTGGGGTGGTGGCCTTGGCTACACCTTC.

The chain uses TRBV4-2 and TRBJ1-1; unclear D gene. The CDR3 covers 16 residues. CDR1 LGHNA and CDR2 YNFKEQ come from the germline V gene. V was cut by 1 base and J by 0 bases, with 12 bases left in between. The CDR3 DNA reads TGTGCCAGCAGCCAAGTTGATGCAGACATGAACACTGAAGCTTTCTTT. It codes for CASSQVDADMNTEAFF.

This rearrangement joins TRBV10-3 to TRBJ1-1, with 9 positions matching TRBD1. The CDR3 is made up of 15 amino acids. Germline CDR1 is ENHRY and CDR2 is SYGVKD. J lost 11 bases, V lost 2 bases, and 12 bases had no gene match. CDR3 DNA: TGTGCCATCAGTGAGATAAAGACAGGGGGATACCTGGCTTTCTTT. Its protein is CAISEIKTGGYLAFF.

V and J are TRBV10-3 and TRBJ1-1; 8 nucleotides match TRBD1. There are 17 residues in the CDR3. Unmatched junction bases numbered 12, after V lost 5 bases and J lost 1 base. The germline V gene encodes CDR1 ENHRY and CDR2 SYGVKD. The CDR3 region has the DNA TGTGCCATCAGTCGTCTGGCCGGGACAGGAACGAACACTGAAGCTTTCTTT. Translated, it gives CAISRLAGTGTNTEAFF.

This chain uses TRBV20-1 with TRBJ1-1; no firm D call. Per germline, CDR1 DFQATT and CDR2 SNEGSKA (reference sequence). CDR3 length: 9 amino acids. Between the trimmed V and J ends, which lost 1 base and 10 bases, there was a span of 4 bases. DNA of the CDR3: TGCAGTGCTAGAGGAGGAGCTTTCTTT. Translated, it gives CSARGGAFF.

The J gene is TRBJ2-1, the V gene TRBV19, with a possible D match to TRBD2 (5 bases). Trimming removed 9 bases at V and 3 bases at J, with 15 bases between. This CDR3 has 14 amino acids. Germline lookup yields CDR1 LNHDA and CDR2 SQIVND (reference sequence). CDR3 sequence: CARTRGQCYNEQFF. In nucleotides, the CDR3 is TGTGCCAGGACTCGGGGTCAGTGCTACAATGAGCAGTTCTTC. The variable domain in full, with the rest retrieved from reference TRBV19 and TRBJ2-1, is DGGITQSPKYLFRKEGQNVTLSCEQNLNHDAMYWYRQDPGQGLRLIYYSQIVNDFQKGDIAEGYSVSREKKESFPLTVTSAQKNPTAFYLCARTRGQCYNEQFFGPGTRLTVL.

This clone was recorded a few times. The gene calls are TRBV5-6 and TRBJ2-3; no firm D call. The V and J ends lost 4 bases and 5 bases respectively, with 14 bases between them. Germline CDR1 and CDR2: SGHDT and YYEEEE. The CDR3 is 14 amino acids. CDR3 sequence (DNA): TGTGCCAGCAGCCGGATCACGAGGCTAGATACGCAGTATTTT. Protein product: CASSRITRLDTQYF.

CDR3 nucleotide sequence: TGTGCCAGCAGCTTAAGGGACAGGGACGCAGATACGCAGTATTTT. Its protein product is CASSLRDRDADTQYF. V is TRBV7-9 and J is TRBJ2-3, with 9 bases matching TRBD1. The CDR3 covers 15 residues. Germline V gene data show CDR1 as SEHNR and CDR2 as FQNEAQ (reference sequence). The junction had 4 bases not matched to a gene; V was cut back by 2 bases and J by 4 bases.

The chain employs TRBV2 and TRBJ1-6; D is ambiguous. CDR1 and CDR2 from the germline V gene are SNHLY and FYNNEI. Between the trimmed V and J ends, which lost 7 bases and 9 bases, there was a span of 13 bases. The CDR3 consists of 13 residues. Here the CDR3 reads CASKKSSGSPLHF. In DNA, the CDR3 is TGTGCCAGCAAAAAAAGTAGTGGTTCACCCCTCCACTTT.